This T cell receptor beta chain was profiled in a study of shared clonotypes between healthy human individuals. The table lists this clone with a count of one. With V trimmed by 8 bases and J by 0 bases, 7 bases remained unmatched. The CDR3 totals 16 residues. The germline V gene has CDR1 SGHAT and CDR2 FQDESV (reference sequence). Repertoires were generated with immunoSEQ multiplex PCR, while TCRdb's copy carries only in-frame clones and drops some. The table records approximately 470,000 clones, more than 65% of them present only once. The chain couples TRBV11-1 to TRBJ2-7; the match to TRBD2 covers 13 bases. The clonotype originates from a woman aged 35 to 49 in good health. Some clones in this sample may be carry-over from other donors' samples. Sample: PBMCs. The CDR3 bases are TGTGCCAGCCTGGGGACTAGCGGGATCCACTCCTACGAGCAGTACTTC. It codes for CASLGTSGIHSYEQYF.